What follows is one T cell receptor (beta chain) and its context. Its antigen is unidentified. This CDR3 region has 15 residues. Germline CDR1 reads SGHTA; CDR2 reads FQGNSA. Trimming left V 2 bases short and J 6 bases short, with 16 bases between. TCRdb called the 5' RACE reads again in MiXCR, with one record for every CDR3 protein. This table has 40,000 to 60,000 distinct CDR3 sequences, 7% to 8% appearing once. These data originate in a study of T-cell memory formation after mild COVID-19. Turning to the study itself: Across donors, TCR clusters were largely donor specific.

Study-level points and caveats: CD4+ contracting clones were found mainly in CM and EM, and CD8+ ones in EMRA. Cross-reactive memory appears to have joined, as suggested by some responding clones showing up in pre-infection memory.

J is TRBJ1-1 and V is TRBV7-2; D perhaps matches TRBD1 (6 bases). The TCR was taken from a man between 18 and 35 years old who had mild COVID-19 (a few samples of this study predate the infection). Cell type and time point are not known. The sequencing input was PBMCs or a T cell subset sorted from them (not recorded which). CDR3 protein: CASSLSMGAQPEAFF. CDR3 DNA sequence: TGTGCCAGCAGCTTAAGTATGGGGGCGCAGCCTGAAGCTTTCTTT.